The 32 T cell receptor beta chains in this list originate from one sample, sequenced in a study of blood T cells in healthy people across ages. With a J-beta primer mix and a sample-barcoded 5' primer, a second PCR ran about 7 to 11 cycles. TCRdb re-called the 5' RACE reads through MiXCR, storing one row per CDR3 protein. The table has about 780,000 distinct CDR3 sequences, 35% to 60% seen once. The specimen sequenced was blood. These receptors were taken from a man of 80 years or more in good health.

The chain employs TRBV29-1 and TRBJ2-7; D remains ambiguous. CDR1 and CDR2 from the germline V gene are SQVTM and ANQGSEA. CDR3 length equals 11 residues. V was pared by 7 bases and J by 3 bases, with 10 bases between. The CDR3, as DNA: TGCAGCGGTCTCGAAAACTACGAGCAGTACTTC. It yields the protein CSGLENYEQYF.

The chain joins TRBV20-1 to TRBJ1-1, with 8 positions matching TRBD1. This CDR3 spans 15 amino acids. Germline V gene lookup returns CDR1 DFQATT and CDR2 SNEGSKA (reference sequence). The V segment lost 6 bases and the J segment 3 bases; nucleotides outside the gene matches: 12. CDR3 bases: TGCAGTGCGGCCACCGGGACAGGAAAGGACACTGAAGCTTTCTTT. As protein: CSAATGTGKDTEAFF.

The chain links TRBV7-9 to TRBJ2-5; 14 nucleotides match TRBD2. CDR3 size: 15 residues. With 6 bases clipped from V and 8 bases from J, the junction kept 8 bases outside the gene matches. CDR1 and CDR2 (germline): SEHNR, FQNEAQ (reference sequence). The CDR3 DNA sequence: TGTGCCAGCAGTCAATTGGGACTAGCGGGAGAAACCCAGTACTTC. Its translation: CASSQLGLAGETQYF.

For this clonotype: At one end, the junction sequence differs from germline, possibly due to a read error. DNA of the CDR3: TGTGCCGGCAGCCAAGGGGGGAACGCCAATCAGCCCCAGCATTTT. As protein: CAGSQGGNANQPQHF. This chain joins TRBV3-1 and TRBJ1-5; D perhaps matches TRBD1 (6 bases). The CDR3 contains 15 residues. Germline V lookup: CDR1 LGHDT, CDR2 YNNKEL (reference sequence).

About this clonotype itself: The junction shows a germline mismatch at one end, possibly a read error. The V call is TRBV30, the J call TRBJ2-1; D is possibly TRBD2 (5 bases). The tail of the sequence fits TRBJ2-7 better, so the J call may be wrong. CDR1 is GTSNPN, CDR2 SVGIG, per germline (reference sequence). CDR3 length: 11 residues. CDR3 in DNA: TGTGCCGGGAGCAGACGGGACGAGCAGTACTTC. Translated: CAGSRRDEQYF.

This clonotype has a count of ten or more. The genes are TRBV20-1 and TRBJ2-7, with D possibly matching TRBD1 (6 bases). V was pared by 1 base and J by 3 bases, with 7 bases between. Germline V gene data show CDR1 as DFQATT and CDR2 as SNEGSKA (reference sequence). The CDR3 covers 12 residues. In nucleotides, the CDR3 is TGCAGTGCTAGAGGAGGGGGCTACGAGCAGTACTTC. Protein product: CSARGGGYEQYF.

The chain couples TRBV27 to TRBJ2-7, with D possibly matching TRBD1 (5 bases). The CDR3 is 14 residues long. The V and J ends lost 4 bases and 10 bases respectively, with 20 bases between them. Looked up from germline, CDR1 is MNHEY and CDR2 is SMNVEV (reference sequence). The CDR3 sequence: CASSSRRPQGTQYF. The CDR3 DNA sequence: TGTGCCAGCAGTTCAAGACGGCCCCAGGGTACCCAGTACTTC.

In this sample, this clonotype turned up a few times. J is TRBJ2-7 and V is TRBV9; 12 nucleotides line up with TRBD2. Germline CDR1 SGDLS, CDR2 YYNGEE. The CDR3 contains 14 residues. Germline trimming cut 6 bases from V and 4 bases from J; bases unmatched to any gene: 5. DNA of the CDR3: TGTGCCAGCAACCCTAGCGGGAGGGAGTACGAGCAGTACTTC. Its translation is CASNPSGREYEQYF.

This clonotype was recorded a few times. This chain joins TRBV7-2 and TRBJ2-7, with TRBD2 matching 7 bases. V dropped 4 bases and J dropped 6; count of bases not matched to a gene: 6. Looked up from germline, CDR1 is SGHTA and CDR2 is FQGNSA. The CDR3 sequence is 13 residues long. The CDR3 bases are TGTGCCAGCAGCTCCACGGGGGGTGGCGAGCAGTACTTC. Amino acids: CASSSTGGGEQYF.

This sequence joins TRBV20-1 and TRBJ2-7; no clear D gene. Trimming cost V 1 base and J 3 bases, with 4 bases left between them. Germline V CDR1 and CDR2: DFQATT, SNEGSKA (reference sequence). The CDR3 runs 11 residues. CDR3 in DNA: TGCAGTGCTAGAGTATACTACGAGCAGTACTTC. Residues: CSARVYYEQYF.

This clonotype has at least ten counts. The V call is TRBV5-1, the J call TRBJ2-5, with no clear D. Looked up from germline, CDR1 is SGHRS and CDR2 is YFSETQ. The V end was cut by 1 base, the J end by 2 bases, with 9 bases between. There are 14 residues in the CDR3. This chain's CDR3 is CASSLSGYQETQYF. For the CDR3, the DNA is TGCGCCAGCAGCTTGTCAGGATATCAAGAGACCCAGTACTTC.

This chain uses TRBV3-1 with TRBJ2-1; D remains unclear. Trimming removed 1 base at V and 5 bases at J, with 12 bases between. The CDR3 extends over 15 amino acids. CDR1 and CDR2 from the germline V gene are LGHDT and YNNKEL (reference sequence). The CDR3 region has the DNA TGTGCCAGCAGCCAAGCCCCCCAGACACACAATGAGCAGTTCTTC. Translation gives CASSQAPQTHNEQFF.

This chain joins TRBV28 and TRBJ2-5; TRBD1 or TRBD2 may be the D gene (5 bases each). Germline-derived CDR1 and CDR2 are MDHEN and SYDVKM. Trimming pared 3 bases from V and 4 bases from J, leaving 12 bases between. The CDR3 is 14 amino acids. In DNA form, the CDR3 reads TGTGCCAGCAGTTTTGGTAAGAGGGGAGAGACCCAGTACTTC. Translated: CASSFGKRGETQYF.

This clonotype was seen more than once but under ten times. The chain joins TRBV20-1 to TRBJ2-7, with 8 bases aligning to TRBD1. CDR1 DFQATT and CDR2 SNEGSKA come from the germline V gene (reference sequence). CDR3 length: 13 residues. V shed 6 bases and J 3 bases; nucleotides not matched to a gene: 7. The CDR3 nucleotides are TGCAGTGCCCGAAAAGGGACAGGCTACGAGCAGTACTTC. Its translation: CSARKGTGYEQYF.

The CDR3 loop is CSARDDLADSNTGELFF. The CDR3 DNA reads TGCAGTGCTAGGGACGATCTAGCGGATTCGAACACCGGGGAGCTGTTTTTT. The rearrangement links TRBV20-1 to TRBJ2-2, with TRBD2 matching 7 bases. There are 17 residues in the CDR3. The J segment lost 0 bases and the V segment lost 3 bases, leaving 10 bases of the junction unmatched. The germline CDR1 and CDR2 sequences are DFQATT and SNEGSKA (reference sequence).

This rearrangement joins TRBV12-3 or TRBV12-4 to TRBJ2-1; 7 positions agree with TRBD2. V lost 0 bases to trimming and J lost 9 bases; unmatched junction nucleotides: 5. This CDR3 is 14 amino acids long. CDR3 bases: TGTGCCAGCAGTTTAGCGGGAGGGGTGAGTGAGCAGTTCTTC. Translated: CASSLAGGVSEQFF.

Concerning this clonotype itself: Since a much larger clone is just one base distant, this may be a read error. V and J are TRBV29-1 and TRBJ2-5; no firm D call. Germline values: CDR1 SQVTM, CDR2 ANQGSEA. The length of the CDR3 is 13 residues. The CDR3: CSAEDLVKETQYF. In DNA form, the CDR3 reads TGCAGCGCTGAAGATCTAGTGAAAGAGACCCAGTACTTC.

A few counts support this clonotype. V is TRBV29-1 and J is TRBJ2-3; D unclear. Germline loops: CDR1 SQVTM, CDR2 ANQGSEA. The ends were cut back, 4 bases at V and 4 bases at J, with 12 bases in the middle. There are 13 residues in the CDR3. As DNA, the CDR3 is TGCAGCGTTGCTCCGGATGGCGCAGATACGCAGTATTTT. Encoded protein: CSVAPDGADTQYF.

In regard to this clonotype: This is likely a read error, given that the CDR3 carries no conserved phenylalanine or tryptophan at its end. The chain recombines TRBV14 with TRBJ2-1; D remains ambiguous. The DNA matches TRBJ2-7 better at its end, which makes the J call doubtful. Germline-derived CDR1 and CDR2 are SGHDN and FVKESK. This CDR3 comprises 13 residues. The CDR3 region is CASSRAPLREQYL. In nucleotides, the CDR3 is TGTGCCAGCAGCCGGGCACCCCTCCGCGAGCAGTACCTC.

This clonotype was counted ten times or more. The chain combines TRBV20-1 with TRBJ2-3; 13 bases match TRBD2. Trimming cost V 6 bases and J 7 bases; bases outside gene matches: 7. Germline V gene lookup returns CDR1 DFQATT and CDR2 SNEGSKA (reference sequence). CDR3 length: 14 residues. CDR3 DNA sequence: TGCAGTGCCAGGACTAGCGGGAGTTCTTATACGCAGTATTTT. Protein sequence: CSARTSGSSYTQYF.

This clonotype was counted between two and nine times. The chain uses TRBV7-9 and TRBJ2-7; D is perhaps TRBD1 (5 bases). Trimming took 1 base from V and 5 from J, leaving 12 bases between them. This CDR3 is 14 amino acids long. Germline CDR1 is SEHNR and CDR2 is FQNEAQ (reference sequence). The CDR3 sequence is CASSLERRANEQYF. The CDR3 bases are TGTGCCAGCAGCTTAGAACGCAGGGCCAACGAGCAGTACTTC. The full variable domain, with the rest looked up from reference TRBV7-9 and TRBJ2-7, is DTGVSQNPRHKITKRGQNVTFRCDPISEHNRLYWYRQTLGQGPEFLTYFQNEAQLEKSRLLSDRFSAERPKGSFSTLEIQRTEQGDSAMYLCASSLERRANEQYFGPGTRLTVT.

This clonotype came up a few times. The V call is TRBV10-3, the J call TRBJ2-1; 7 nucleotides match TRBD1. The germline CDR1 and CDR2 sequences are ENHRY and SYGVKD. This CDR3 contains 14 residues. Trimming took 3 bases from V and 7 from J; bases not matched to a gene: 6. In DNA, the CDR3 is TGTGCCATCAGTGATAAGGGGGCGAGGAATGAGCAGTTCTTC. Amino acid sequence: CAISDKGARNEQFF.

Ten or more counts support this clonotype. This chain links TRBV29-1 with TRBJ2-1; 8 nucleotides match TRBD2. Germline CDR1 reads SQVTM; CDR2 reads ANQGSEA. CDR3 size: 14 residues. Trimming took 8 bases from V and 4 from J; bases not matched to a gene: 10. This CDR3 is CSKKTGGPYNEQFF. The CDR3 region has the DNA TGCAGCAAAAAGACGGGAGGGCCTTACAATGAGCAGTTCTTC.

V is TRBV6-6 and J is TRBJ1-6; 9 bases match TRBD1. Germline trimming cut 5 bases from V and 9 bases from J; bases unmatched to any gene: 11. This CDR3 has 16 residues. Germline values: CDR1 MNHNY, CDR2 SVGAGI (reference sequence). The CDR3 reads CASSPAPGTGLSPLHF. CDR3 in DNA: TGTGCCAGCAGTCCCGCCCCCGGGACAGGGCTTTCACCCCTCCACTTT.

J is TRBJ2-3 and V is TRBV5-1; 8 bases agree with TRBD2. Germline CDR1 SGHRS, CDR2 YFSETQ. The trim removed 4 bases at V and 6 bases at J, leaving 16 bases unmatched. The CDR3 spans 17 residues. The CDR3 protein is CASSLFSGTSPSDTQYF. The CDR3 DNA is TGCGCCAGCAGCCTATTCTCCGGGACTAGTCCTTCCGATACGCAGTATTTT.

The sample holds many counts of this clonotype. The chain couples TRBV4-1 to TRBJ2-1, with TRBD2 matching 7 bases. The CDR3 runs 17 residues. V was clipped by 3 bases and J by 5 bases; unmatched bases: 13. Germline values: CDR1 MGHRA, CDR2 YSYEKL. The CDR3 loop reads CASSHPLVSGPNNEQFF. CDR3 nucleotide sequence: TGCGCCAGCAGCCACCCCCTCGTTAGCGGGCCTAACAATGAGCAGTTCTTC.

CDR3 nucleotides: TGTGCCAGCAGCTCAGAGGGGGGACTCCGCCCAGATACGCAGTATTTT. Its translation: CASSSEGGLRPDTQYF. J is TRBJ2-3 and V is TRBV7-2; D tentatively fits TRBD1 or TRBD2 (6 bases each). The CDR3 extends over 16 amino acids. V lost 4 bases and J 4 bases, leaving 18 bases between the germline ends. Germline V gene lookup returns CDR1 SGHTA and CDR2 FQGNSA.

The CDR3 here is CATQGPLWANVLTF. CDR3 in DNA: TGTGCCACACAGGGACCCCTCTGGGCCAACGTCCTGACTTTC. This rearrangement joins TRBV12-3 or TRBV12-4 to TRBJ2-6; weak D call: TRBD1 (6 bases). The CDR3 contains 14 residues. Trimming removed 10 bases at V and 5 bases at J, with 15 bases between.

This clonotype was picked up many times. V usage is TRBV7-2 and J usage is TRBJ2-5; TRBD1 is a possible D gene (6 bases). Trimming took off 2 bases at V and 4 bases at J, with 11 bases between the two ends. The CDR3 is made up of 14 amino acids. The germline gives CDR1 SGHTA, CDR2 FQGNSA. The CDR3 region has the DNA TGTGCCAGCAGCTTAAAGACAGGTGGAGAGACCCAGTACTTC. This encodes CASSLKTGGETQYF.

This chain connects TRBV29-1 to TRBJ2-5; no reliable D call. Trimming pared 5 bases from V and 4 bases from J, leaving 5 bases between. In germline, CDR1 is SQVTM, CDR2 ANQGSEA. The CDR3 contains 10 residues. The CDR3 coding sequence is TGCAGCGTTATGGGAGAGACCCAGTACTTC. It specifies CSVMGETQYF.

The chain combines TRBV7-2 with TRBJ2-5, with 7 bases identical to TRBD1. The CDR3 has 15 amino acids. V shed 4 bases and J 4 bases; nucleotides not matched to a gene: 9. Per germline, CDR1 SGHTA and CDR2 FQGNSA. CDR3 bases: TGTGCCAGCAGCTACCAAGGGGGCGAGGGAGAGACCCAGTACTTC. Amino acids: CASSYQGGEGETQYF.

The table lists this clonotype with a few counts. The V gene is TRBV24-1, the J gene TRBJ2-7; D gene uncertain. Germline CDR1 KGHDR, CDR2 SFDVKD. The V gene lost 9 bases and the J gene lost 3 bases, with 14 bases spanning the gap. CDR3 length: 13 amino acids. CDR3 sequence reads: CATLDRTDYEQYF. The CDR3, as DNA: TGTGCCACCCTTGACCGGACGGACTACGAGCAGTACTTC.